Each of the 30 T cell receptor beta chains below was sequenced from the same sample in a study of early T cells in non-severe SARS-CoV-2 infection. A single record per CDR3 protein comes from TCRdb applying MiXCR to the 5' RACE reads. The repertoire has 35,000 to 45,000 distinct CDR3 sequences, less than 5% of them found once; the top ten carry less than 12%. The source material was whole blood. These receptors all stem from an adult who was a healthcare worker with PCR-confirmed SARS-CoV-2 infection or an uninfected control (not recorded which).

Many counts were recorded for this clonotype. The V and J genes are TRBV13 and TRBJ1-1; 7 bases map to TRBD1. After removal of 4 bases from V and 0 bases from J, the junction contained 8 bases not matched to a gene. This CDR3 has 16 amino acids. Per the germline V gene, CDR1 is PRHDT and CDR2 is FYEKMQ (reference sequence). The CDR3 DNA follows: TGTGCCAGCAGCTCCCCAGACAGGGTCGTGAACACTGAAGCTTTCTTT. Amino acid sequence: CASSSPDRVVNTEAFF.

In this sample, this clonotype turned up many times. This sequence joins TRBV5-1 and TRBJ1-6; D unclear. The CDR3 contains 15 residues. Trimming shortened V by 0 bases and J by 7 bases, and 11 bases separated the two germline ends. CDR1 and CDR2 (germline): SGHRS, YFSETQ. CDR3 bases: TGCGCCAGCAGCTTGGGGCCGGAACCGAATTCACCCCTCCACTTT. Encoded protein: CASSLGPEPNSPLHF.

This clonotype was observed many times. V usage is TRBV3-1 and J usage is TRBJ2-5; D is ambiguous. CDR1 and CDR2 (germline): LGHDT, YNNKEL (reference sequence). Trimming pared 1 base from V and 4 bases from J, leaving 13 bases between. The CDR3 consists of 15 residues. The CDR3 sequence is CASSQASGTGETQYF. For the CDR3, the DNA is TGTGCCAGCAGCCAAGCCTCGGGTACGGGAGAGACCCAGTACTTC.

This clonotype was counted ten times or more. V is TRBV7-2 and J is TRBJ2-7; 7 nucleotides agree with TRBD1. This CDR3 has 17 residues. Losses at the gene ends were 10 bases for V and 1 base for J; bases not matched to a gene: 19. The V gene's germline CDR1 is SGHTA and CDR2 FQGNSA. The CDR3 is CAITGWPGGDRSYEQYF. The CDR3 bases are TGTGCCATCACGGGTTGGCCCGGTGGGGACAGATCCTACGAGCAGTACTTC.

This clonotype was observed many times. This chain connects TRBV7-9 to TRBJ2-2; D remains ambiguous. Trimming took 5 bases from V and 6 from J, leaving 16 bases between them. Germline assignment: CDR1 SEHNR and CDR2 FQNEAQ (reference sequence). The CDR3 has 15 residues. The CDR3 bases are TGTGCCAGCAGCGAAATGAACTCCCCGTCCGGGGAGCTGTTTTTT. It encodes CASSEMNSPSGELFF.

J is TRBJ2-1 and V is TRBV5-4; D not certain. The CDR3 length is 12 residues. Between the trimmed V and J ends, which lost 1 base and 10 bases, there was a span of 9 bases. CDR1 and CDR2 (germline): SGHNT, YYREEE (reference sequence). CDR3 bases: TGTGCCAGCAGCTTGAACTCTAGGGAGCAGTTCTTC. This translates into CASSLNSREQFF.

This clonotype showed up many times. This chain uses TRBV6-1 with TRBJ1-5; 8 bases align to TRBD1. The CDR3 runs 20 residues. Losses at the gene ends were 1 base for V and 0 bases for J; bases not matched to a gene: 14. Germline V gene lookup returns CDR1 MNHNS and CDR2 SASEGT. In DNA form, the CDR3 reads TGTGCCAGCAGTGAAGGTGGCAGGGGGCTATTGTTGAGTAGCAATCAGCCCCAGCATTTT. It encodes CASSEGGRGLLLSSNQPQHF.

This clonotype was seen repeatedly, ten times or more. The V and J genes are TRBV6-2 or TRBV6-3 and TRBJ2-4, with 12 bases identical to TRBD2. The CDR3 loop spans 16 amino acids. With 4 bases clipped from V and 7 bases from J, the junction kept 8 bases outside the gene matches. The germline V gene has CDR1 MNHEY and CDR2 SVGEGT. The CDR3 region is CASSSLAGGPANIQYF. The CDR3 DNA follows: TGTGCCAGCAGTTCTCTAGCGGGAGGGCCTGCTAACATTCAGTACTTC.

This clonotype was counted many times. CDR3 in DNA: TGTGCCAGCAGCTTTTCATTAGGCTCCTCCTACGAGCAGTACTTC. Translation: CASSFSLGSSYEQYF. The V and J genes are TRBV7-2 and TRBJ2-7; D unclear. This CDR3 has 15 amino acids. Germline CDR1 and CDR2: SGHTA and FQGNSA. Trimming removed 3 bases from V and 0 bases from J, with 12 bases in between.

This clonotype has a count of ten or more. The genes are TRBV6-1 and TRBJ2-5; D remains unclear. Germline CDR1 MNHNS, CDR2 SASEGT. The CDR3 loop spans 12 amino acids. V dropped 9 bases and J dropped 0 bases, with 8 bases sitting between them. The CDR3 loop reads CASARDQETQYF. The CDR3 DNA is TGTGCCAGTGCACGGGACCAAGAGACCCAGTACTTC.

At least ten counts were recorded for this clonotype. This rearrangement joins TRBV7-2 to TRBJ2-5, with D unclear. The CDR3 has 14 residues. Germline V gene lookup returns CDR1 SGHTA and CDR2 FQGNSA. The V and J ends lost 1 base and 2 bases respectively, with 8 bases between them. The CDR3 nucleotides read TGTGCCAGCAGCTTAGGCTATGCTCAAGAGACCCAGTACTTC. Translation: CASSLGYAQETQYF.

This clonotype was counted ten times or more. J is TRBJ1-5 and V is TRBV2; D not resolved. The length of the CDR3 is 12 residues. CDR1 is SNHLY and CDR2 is FYNNEI in the germline V gene. V gave up 6 bases and J gave up 7 bases, with 10 bases separating them. The DNA for the CDR3 is TGTGCCAGCAGCCCCGCGGGGCAGCCCCAGCATTTT. It specifies CASSPAGQPQHF.

This clonotype was seen repeatedly, ten times or more. This chain uses TRBV6-6 with TRBJ2-1, with D possibly being TRBD2 (6 bases). The CDR3 covers 15 residues. Trimming left V 10 bases short and J 5 bases short, with 21 bases between. Germline CDR1 and CDR2: MNHNY and SVGAGI (reference sequence). The CDR3 DNA follows: TGTGCCACTGAAGACGGGAGCGTTGGAAACAATGAGCAGTTCTTC. This encodes CATEDGSVGNNEQFF.

In this sample, this clonotype turned up many times. The chain recombines TRBV29-1 with TRBJ2-2; D call uncertain. The germline V and J ends were trimmed by 1 base and 1 base, with 7 bases remaining between them. This CDR3 has 14 residues. CDR1 and CDR2 from the germline V gene are SQVTM and ANQGSEA. CDR3 in amino acids: CSVEVAMNTGELFF. CDR3 in DNA: TGCAGCGTTGAAGTAGCCATGAACACCGGGGAGCTGTTTTTT.

This clonotype was picked up many times. The V gene is TRBV20-1, the J gene TRBJ1-1; D is possibly TRBD1 (5 bases). The CDR3 is made up of 13 amino acids. The V gene lost 5 bases and the J gene lost 1 base, with 11 bases spanning the gap. CDR1 DFQATT and CDR2 SNEGSKA come from the germline V gene (reference sequence). CDR3 amino acids: CSAWGGRNTEAFF. The DNA of the CDR3 is TGCAGTGCTTGGGGGGGACGGAACACTGAAGCTTTCTTT.

This clonotype was counted at least ten times. The rearrangement uses TRBV7-2 and TRBJ2-1; 12 bases are a match to TRBD1. The length of the CDR3 is 17 residues. V was clipped by 2 bases and J by 7 bases; unmatched bases: 9. Germline V gives CDR1 SGHTA, CDR2 FQGNSA. CDR3 amino acids: CASSLRSGQGAPNEQFF. In DNA form, the CDR3 reads TGTGCCAGCAGCTTAAGGTCGGGACAGGGGGCGCCTAATGAGCAGTTCTTC.

The chain recombines TRBV28 with TRBJ2-5; 8 bases fit TRBD2. Germline assignment: CDR1 MDHEN and CDR2 SYDVKM. CDR3 size: 16 residues. Trimming took 3 bases from V and 1 from J; bases not matched to a gene: 7. Here the CDR3 reads CASSFAGGMAQETQYF. DNA of the CDR3: TGTGCCAGCAGTTTTGCGGGAGGTATGGCCCAAGAGACCCAGTACTTC.

This chain uses TRBV12-3 or TRBV12-4 with TRBJ2-7; D is perhaps TRBD1 (5 bases). Trimming shortened V by 1 base and J by 4 bases, and 11 bases separated the two germline ends. The CDR3 covers 14 residues. The CDR3 DNA reads TGTGCCAGCAGTTTAGGGCAGGGTCTTTACGAGCAGTACGTC. Its translation: CASSLGQGLYEQYV.

This clonotype was detected ten times or more. V and J are TRBV7-2 and TRBJ1-2, with TRBD1 as a possible D gene (5 bases). V was shortened by 7 bases and J by 7 bases, with 10 bases between the two germline ends. This CDR3 is 11 amino acids long. The germline V gene encodes CDR1 SGHTA and CDR2 FQGNSA. CDR3 DNA sequence: TGTGCCAGCAACGACGACAGTGGCTACACCTTC. Translation: CASNDDSGYTF.

A few counts support this clonotype. This chain joins TRBV7-8 and TRBJ2-7; 10 bases map to TRBD2. With V trimmed by 1 base and J by 1 base, 1 base remained unmatched. CDR3 length equals 15 residues. Germline V gives CDR1 SGHVS, CDR2 FQNEAQ. The CDR3 loop is CASSLGTSGSYEQYV. CDR3 nucleotides: TGTGCCAGCAGCTTAGGGACTAGCGGATCCTACGAGCAGTACGTC.

The J gene is TRBJ2-1, the V gene TRBV24-1; D could derive from TRBD1 or TRBD2 (5 bases each). Trimming stripped 1 base from V and 6 bases from J, with 12 bases between. This CDR3 comprises 15 residues. Germline lookup yields CDR1 KGHDR and CDR2 SFDVKD. Written as DNA, the CDR3 is TGTGCCACCAGTGATTTCCCCCGGGACGTCAATGAGCAGTTCTTC. As protein: CATSDFPRDVNEQFF.

In this sample, this clonotype turned up many times. The chain couples TRBV28 to TRBJ1-5; TRBD1 matches 9 bases. The ends lost 7 bases at V and 0 bases at J; junction bases unmatched: 10. The CDR3 has 17 amino acids. Germline-derived CDR1 and CDR2 are MDHEN and SYDVKM. CDR3 coding DNA: TGTGCCAGCAACCGGGACAGGGCTTCTAATAGCAATCAGCCCCAGCATTTT. Residues: CASNRDRASNSNQPQHF.

This clonotype was counted many times. This chain joins TRBV4-3 and TRBJ2-5; weak D call: TRBD2 (6 bases). This CDR3 spans 13 amino acids. Germline CDR1 reads LGHNA; CDR2 reads YSLEER. The germline V and J ends were trimmed by 2 bases and 4 bases, with 8 bases remaining between them. CDR3 nucleotide sequence: TGCGCCAGCAGCCAATCCGGGGGAGAGACCCAGTACTTC. This translates into CASSQSGGETQYF.

This clonotype was seen a few times. The chain is built from TRBV6-5 and TRBJ1-2, with 8 bases lining up with TRBD1. V was pared by 4 bases and J by 7 bases, with 2 bases of the junction left unmatched. The CDR3 sequence is 12 residues long. Germline CDR1 MNHEY, CDR2 SVGAGI. The CDR3: CASSSDRAGYTF. DNA of the CDR3: TGTGCCAGCAGTTCGGACAGGGCTGGCTACACCTTC.

This clonotype was seen at least ten times. V gene TRBV18 combines with J gene TRBJ2-3; D remains unclear. V was shortened by 3 bases and J by 3 bases, with 10 bases between the two germline ends. Germline values: CDR1 KGHSH, CDR2 LQKENI. This CDR3 has 14 residues. As DNA, the CDR3 is TGTGCCAGCTCACCGGGGATCTTAACAGATACGCAGTATTTT. The encoded protein is CASSPGILTDTQYF.

This clonotype was seen at least ten times. The chain is built from TRBV7-3 and TRBJ2-7; a possible D gene is TRBD1 (6 bases). The CDR3 covers 14 residues. V was trimmed by 4 bases and J by 8 bases, leaving 18 bases between them. CDR1 and CDR2 from the germline V gene are SGHTA and FQGTGA. CDR3 DNA: TGTGCCAGCAGCTCCGGGACAACCCCTACGCAGCAGTACTTC. Protein sequence: CASSSGTTPTQQYF.

This clonotype was observed many times. The V gene is TRBV27, the J gene TRBJ1-4; D unresolved. V was trimmed by 6 bases and J by 0 bases, leaving 8 bases between them. The CDR3 extends over 14 amino acids. The V gene's germline CDR1 is MNHEY and CDR2 SMNVEV (reference sequence). In DNA, the CDR3 is TGTGCCAGCAGCCGTGGAGCAACTAATGAAAAACTGTTTTTT. Translation: CASSRGATNEKLFF.

This clonotype was observed many times. The chain employs TRBV7-9 and TRBJ2-1; D possibly matches TRBD1 or TRBD2 (6 bases each). The germline CDR1 and CDR2 sequences are SEHNR and FQNEAQ (reference sequence). V dropped 4 bases and J dropped 7 bases, with 17 bases sitting between them. CDR3 size: 15 residues. The CDR3 loop is CASSSSGAAANEQFF. In DNA form, the CDR3 reads TGTGCCAGCAGCTCCTCGGGGGCAGCGGCAAATGAGCAGTTCTTC.

The rearrangement joins TRBV29-1 to TRBJ1-4, with 9 bases aligning to TRBD1. Looked up from germline, CDR1 is SQVTM and CDR2 is ANQGSEA. The CDR3 is 13 residues long. The junction had 7 bases not matched to a gene; V was cut back by 6 bases and J by 8 bases. CDR3: CSVITGGLEKLFF. CDR3 nucleotide sequence: TGCAGCGTCATCACAGGGGGCCTAGAAAAACTGTTTTTT.

This clonotype was counted many times. The chain is built from TRBV29-1 and TRBJ2-7; the match to TRBD1 covers 8 bases. Germline values: CDR1 SQVTM, CDR2 ANQGSEA. J was trimmed by 7 bases and V by 4 bases; bases with no gene match: 6. CDR3 length equals 12 residues. This chain's CDR3 is CSVAGGAGEQYV. The CDR3 region has the DNA TGCAGCGTTGCAGGGGGCGCGGGAGAGCAGTACGTC.